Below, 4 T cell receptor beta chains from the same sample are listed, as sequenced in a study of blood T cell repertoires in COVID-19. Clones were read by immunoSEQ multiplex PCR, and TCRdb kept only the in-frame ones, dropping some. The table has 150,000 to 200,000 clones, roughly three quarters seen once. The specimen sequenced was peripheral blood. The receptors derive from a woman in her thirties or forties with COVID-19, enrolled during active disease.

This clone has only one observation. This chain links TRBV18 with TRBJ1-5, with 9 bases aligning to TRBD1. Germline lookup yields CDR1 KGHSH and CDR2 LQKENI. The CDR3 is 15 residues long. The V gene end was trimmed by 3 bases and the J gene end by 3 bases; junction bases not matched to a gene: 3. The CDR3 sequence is CASSPDRGLNQPQHF. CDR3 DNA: TGTGCCAGCTCACCGGACAGGGGCCTCAATCAGCCCCAGCATTTT.

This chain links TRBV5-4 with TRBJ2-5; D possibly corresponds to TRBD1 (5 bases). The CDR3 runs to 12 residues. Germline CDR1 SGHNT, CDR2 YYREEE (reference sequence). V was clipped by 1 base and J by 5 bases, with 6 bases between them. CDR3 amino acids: CASSLRGETQYF. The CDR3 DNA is TGTGCCAGCAGCTTGAGGGGTGAGACCCAGTACTTC.

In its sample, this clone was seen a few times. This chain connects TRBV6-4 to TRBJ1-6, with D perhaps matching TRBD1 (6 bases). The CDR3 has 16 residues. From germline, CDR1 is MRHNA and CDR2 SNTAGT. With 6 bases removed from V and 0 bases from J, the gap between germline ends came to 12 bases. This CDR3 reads CASRDTDSSYNSPLHF. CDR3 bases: TGTGCCAGCAGAGACACGGACAGCTCCTATAATTCACCCCTCCACTTT.

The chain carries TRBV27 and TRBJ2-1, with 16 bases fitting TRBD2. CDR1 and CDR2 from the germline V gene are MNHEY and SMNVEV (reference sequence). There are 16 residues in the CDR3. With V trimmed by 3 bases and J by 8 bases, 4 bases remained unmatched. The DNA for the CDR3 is TGTGCCAGCAGTTTGGGACTAGCGGGGGGGGGCTATGAGCAGTTCTTC. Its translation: CASSLGLAGGGYEQFF.